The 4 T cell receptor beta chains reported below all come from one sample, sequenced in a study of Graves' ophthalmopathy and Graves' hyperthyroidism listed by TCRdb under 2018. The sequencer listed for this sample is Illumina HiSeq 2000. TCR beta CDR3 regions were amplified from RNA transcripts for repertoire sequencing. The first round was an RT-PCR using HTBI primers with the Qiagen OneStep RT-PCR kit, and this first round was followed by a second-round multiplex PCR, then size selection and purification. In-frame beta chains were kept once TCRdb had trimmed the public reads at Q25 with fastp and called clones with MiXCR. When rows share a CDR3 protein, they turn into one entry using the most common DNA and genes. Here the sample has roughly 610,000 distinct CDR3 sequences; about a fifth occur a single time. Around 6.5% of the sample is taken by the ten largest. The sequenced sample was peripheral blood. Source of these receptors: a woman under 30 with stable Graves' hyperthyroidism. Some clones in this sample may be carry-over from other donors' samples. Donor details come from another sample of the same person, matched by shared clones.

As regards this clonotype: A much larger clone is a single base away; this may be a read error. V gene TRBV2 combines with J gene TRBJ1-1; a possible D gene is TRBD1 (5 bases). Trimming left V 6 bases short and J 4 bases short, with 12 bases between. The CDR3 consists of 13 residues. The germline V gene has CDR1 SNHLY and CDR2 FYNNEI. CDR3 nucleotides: TGTGCCAGCAGCGGGACGAGGGGCACTGAAGCTTTCTTT. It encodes CASSGTRGTEAFF.

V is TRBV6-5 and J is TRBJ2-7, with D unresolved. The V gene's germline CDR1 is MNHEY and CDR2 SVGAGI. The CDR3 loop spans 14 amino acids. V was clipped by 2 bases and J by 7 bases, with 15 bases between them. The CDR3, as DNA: TGTGCCAGCAGTTACCGCCCGCAAACGATAGAGCAGTACTTC. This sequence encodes CASSYRPQTIEQYF.

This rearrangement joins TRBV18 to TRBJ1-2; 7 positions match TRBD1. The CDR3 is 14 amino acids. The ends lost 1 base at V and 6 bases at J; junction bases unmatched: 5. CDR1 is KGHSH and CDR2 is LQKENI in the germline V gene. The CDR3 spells CASSPRRGQDGYTF. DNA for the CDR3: TGTGCCAGCTCACCACGAAGGGGGCAGGATGGCTACACCTTC.

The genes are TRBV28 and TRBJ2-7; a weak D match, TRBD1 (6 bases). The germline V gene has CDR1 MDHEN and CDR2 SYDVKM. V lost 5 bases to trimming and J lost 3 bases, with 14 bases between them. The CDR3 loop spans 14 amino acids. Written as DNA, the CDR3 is TGTGCCAGCAGTGGGGGCAGGGGCCTCTACGAGCAGTACTTC. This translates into CASSGGRGLYEQYF.